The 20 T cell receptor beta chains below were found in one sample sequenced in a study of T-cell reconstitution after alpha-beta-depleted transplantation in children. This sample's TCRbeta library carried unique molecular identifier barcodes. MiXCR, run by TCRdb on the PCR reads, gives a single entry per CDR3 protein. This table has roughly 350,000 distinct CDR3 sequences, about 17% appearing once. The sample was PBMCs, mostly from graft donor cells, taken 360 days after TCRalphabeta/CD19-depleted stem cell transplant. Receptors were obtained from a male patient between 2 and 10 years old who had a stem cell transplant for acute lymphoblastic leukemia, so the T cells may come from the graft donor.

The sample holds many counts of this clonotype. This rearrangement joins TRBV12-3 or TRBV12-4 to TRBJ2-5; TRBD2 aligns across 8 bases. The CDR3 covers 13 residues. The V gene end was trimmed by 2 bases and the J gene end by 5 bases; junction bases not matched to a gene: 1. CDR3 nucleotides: TGTGCCAGCAGTTTAACGGGGGGGGAGACCCAGTACTTC. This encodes CASSLTGGETQYF.

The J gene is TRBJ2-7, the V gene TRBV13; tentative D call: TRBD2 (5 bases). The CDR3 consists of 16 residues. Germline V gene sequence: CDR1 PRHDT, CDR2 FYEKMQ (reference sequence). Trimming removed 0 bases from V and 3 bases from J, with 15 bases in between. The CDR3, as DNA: TGTGCCAGCAGCTTAGGACTAGAGTCGGAAAACTACGAGCAGTACTTC. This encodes CASSLGLESENYEQYF.

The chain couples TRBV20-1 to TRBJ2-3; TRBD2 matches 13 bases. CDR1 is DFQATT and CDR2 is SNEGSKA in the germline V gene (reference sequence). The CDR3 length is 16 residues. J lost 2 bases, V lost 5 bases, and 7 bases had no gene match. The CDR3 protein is CSALRTSGGFTDTQYF. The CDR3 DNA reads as TGCAGTGCTCTTCGGACTAGCGGGGGATTCACAGATACGCAGTATTTT.

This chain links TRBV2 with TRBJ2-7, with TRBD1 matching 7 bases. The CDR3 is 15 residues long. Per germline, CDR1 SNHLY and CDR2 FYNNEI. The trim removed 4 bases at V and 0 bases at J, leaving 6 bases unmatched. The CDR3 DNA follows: TGTGCCAGCAGTGGCTTAGGACAGGACTCCTACGAGCAGTACTTC. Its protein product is CASSGLGQDSYEQYF.

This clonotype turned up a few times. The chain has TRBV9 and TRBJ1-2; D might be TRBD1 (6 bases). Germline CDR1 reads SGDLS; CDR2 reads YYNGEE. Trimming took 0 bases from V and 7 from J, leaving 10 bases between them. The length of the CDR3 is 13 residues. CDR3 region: CASSVDRASGYTF. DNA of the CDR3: TGTGCCAGCAGCGTAGACAGGGCGAGTGGCTACACCTTC.

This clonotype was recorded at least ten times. The CDR3 loop reads CASSQSRGDEQYF. The CDR3, as DNA: TGTGCCAGCAGCCAATCCAGGGGTGACGAGCAGTACTTC. The chain combines TRBV16 with TRBJ2-7; TRBD1 is a possible D gene (6 bases). Germline V gene lookup returns CDR1 KGHSY and CDR2 FQNENV. The CDR3 length is 13 residues. V shed 0 bases and J shed 5 bases, with 8 bases lying between them. The full variable domain, with the rest looked up from reference TRBV16 and TRBJ2-7, is GEEVAQTPKHLVRGEGQKAKLYCAPIKGHSYVFWYQQVLKNEFKFLISFQNENVFDETGMPKERFSAKCLPNSPCSLEIQATKLEDSAVYFCASSQSRGDEQYFGPGTRLTVT.

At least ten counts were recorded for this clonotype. This CDR3 reads CASSLVFFWQGVNQPQHF. CDR3 DNA sequence: TGTGCCAGCAGCTTAGTCTTCTTTTGGCAGGGCGTCAATCAGCCCCAGCATTTT. The V call is TRBV11-2, the J call TRBJ1-5; D may be TRBD1 (5 bases). Trimming removed 1 base at V and 3 bases at J, with 19 bases between. CDR1 and CDR2 from the germline V gene are SGHAT and FQNNGV. CDR3 length: 18 residues.

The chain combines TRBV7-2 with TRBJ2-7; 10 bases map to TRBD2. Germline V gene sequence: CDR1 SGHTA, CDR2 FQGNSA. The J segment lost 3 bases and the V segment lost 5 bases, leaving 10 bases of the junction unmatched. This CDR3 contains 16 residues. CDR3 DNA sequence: TGTGCCAGCAGCCTACTCATAGCGGGAGGCCTCTACGAGCAGTACTTC. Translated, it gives CASSLLIAGGLYEQYF.

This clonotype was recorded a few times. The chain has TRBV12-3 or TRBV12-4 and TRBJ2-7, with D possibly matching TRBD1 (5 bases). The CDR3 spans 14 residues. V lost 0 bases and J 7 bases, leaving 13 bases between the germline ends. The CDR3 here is CASSLAQGNTEQYF. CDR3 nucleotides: TGTGCCAGCAGTTTAGCGCAGGGTAATACAGAGCAGTACTTC.

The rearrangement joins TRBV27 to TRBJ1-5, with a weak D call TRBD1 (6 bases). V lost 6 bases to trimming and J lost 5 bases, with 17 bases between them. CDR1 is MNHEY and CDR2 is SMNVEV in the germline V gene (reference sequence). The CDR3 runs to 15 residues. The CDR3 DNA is TGTGCCAGCAGACCTGGACAGCATTTTTATCAGCCCCAGCATTTT. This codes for CASRPGQHFYQPQHF.

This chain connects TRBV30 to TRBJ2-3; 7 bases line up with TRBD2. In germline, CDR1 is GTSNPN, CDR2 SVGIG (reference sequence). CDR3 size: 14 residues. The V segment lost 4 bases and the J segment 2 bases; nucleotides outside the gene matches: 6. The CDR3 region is CAWTTGGHTDTQYF. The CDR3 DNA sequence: TGTGCCTGGACTACGGGAGGACACACAGATACGCAGTATTTT.

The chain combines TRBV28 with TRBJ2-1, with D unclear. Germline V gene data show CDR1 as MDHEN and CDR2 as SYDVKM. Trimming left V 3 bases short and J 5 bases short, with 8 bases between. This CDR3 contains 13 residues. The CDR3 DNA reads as TGTGCCAGCAGTTTGCCAGAGGACAATGAGCAGTTCTTC. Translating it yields CASSLPEDNEQFF.

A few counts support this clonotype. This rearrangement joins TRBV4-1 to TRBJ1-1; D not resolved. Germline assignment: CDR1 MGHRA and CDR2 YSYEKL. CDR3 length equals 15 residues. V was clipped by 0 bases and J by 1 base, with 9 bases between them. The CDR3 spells CASSQDRGPNTEAFF. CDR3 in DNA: TGCGCCAGCAGCCAAGATAGAGGACCGAACACTGAAGCTTTCTTT.

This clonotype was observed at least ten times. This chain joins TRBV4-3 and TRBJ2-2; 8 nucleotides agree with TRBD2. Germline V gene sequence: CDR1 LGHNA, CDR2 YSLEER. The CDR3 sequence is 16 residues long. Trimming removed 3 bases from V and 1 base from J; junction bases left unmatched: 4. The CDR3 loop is CASSHATSGNTGELFF. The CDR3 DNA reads TGCGCCAGCAGCCATGCAACTAGCGGGAACACCGGGGAGCTGTTTTTT.

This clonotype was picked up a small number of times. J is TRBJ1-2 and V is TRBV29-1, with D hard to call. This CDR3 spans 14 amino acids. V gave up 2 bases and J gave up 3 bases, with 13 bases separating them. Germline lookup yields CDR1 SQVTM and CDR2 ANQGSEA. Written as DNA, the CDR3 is TGCAGCGTTGAACCCCCTCAGATCTACTATGGCTACACCTTC. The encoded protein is CSVEPPQIYYGYTF.

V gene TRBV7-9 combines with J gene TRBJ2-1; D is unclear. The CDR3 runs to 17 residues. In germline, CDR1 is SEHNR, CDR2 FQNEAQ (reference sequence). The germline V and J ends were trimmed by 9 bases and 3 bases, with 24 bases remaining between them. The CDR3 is CASSLPTFQALYNEQFF. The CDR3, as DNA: TGTGCCAGTAGCCTCCCCACATTTCAAGCCCTCTACAATGAGCAGTTCTTC. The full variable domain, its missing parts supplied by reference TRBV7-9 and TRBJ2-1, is DTGVSQNPRHKITKRGQNVTFRCDPISEHNRLYWYRQTLGQGPEFLTYFQNEAQLEKSRLLSDRFSAERPKGSFSTLEIQRTEQGDSAMYLCASSLPTFQALYNEQFFGPGTRLTVL.

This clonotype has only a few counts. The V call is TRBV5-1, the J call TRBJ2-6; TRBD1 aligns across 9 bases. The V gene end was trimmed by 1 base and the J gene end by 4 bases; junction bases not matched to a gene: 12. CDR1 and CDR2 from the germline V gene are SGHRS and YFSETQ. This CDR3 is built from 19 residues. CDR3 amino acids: CASSLSPGQGQGGANVLTF. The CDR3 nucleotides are TGCGCCAGCAGCTTGAGCCCGGGACAGGGCCAAGGGGGGGCCAACGTCCTGACTTTC.

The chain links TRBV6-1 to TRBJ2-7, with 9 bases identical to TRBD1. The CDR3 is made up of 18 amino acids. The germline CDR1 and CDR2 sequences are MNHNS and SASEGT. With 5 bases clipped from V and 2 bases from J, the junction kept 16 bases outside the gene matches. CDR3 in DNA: TGTGCCAGCAGTATCACTTTCGGACCGGGACAGGGAGCCTACGAGCAGTACTTC. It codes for CASSITFGPGQGAYEQYF.

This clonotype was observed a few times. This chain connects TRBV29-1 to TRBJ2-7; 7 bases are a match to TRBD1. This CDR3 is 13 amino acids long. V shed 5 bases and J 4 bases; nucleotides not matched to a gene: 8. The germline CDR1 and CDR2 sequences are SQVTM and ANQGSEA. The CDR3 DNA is TGCAGCGTTCTCGGGACAGAAGTATACGAGCAGTACTTC. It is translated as CSVLGTEVYEQYF.

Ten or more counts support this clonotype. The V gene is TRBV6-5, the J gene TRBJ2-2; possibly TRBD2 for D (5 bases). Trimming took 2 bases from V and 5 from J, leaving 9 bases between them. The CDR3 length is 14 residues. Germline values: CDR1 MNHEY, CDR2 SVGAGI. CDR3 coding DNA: TGTGCCAGCAGTTACATCGGGGATACCGGGGAGCTGTTTTTT. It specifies CASSYIGDTGELFF.